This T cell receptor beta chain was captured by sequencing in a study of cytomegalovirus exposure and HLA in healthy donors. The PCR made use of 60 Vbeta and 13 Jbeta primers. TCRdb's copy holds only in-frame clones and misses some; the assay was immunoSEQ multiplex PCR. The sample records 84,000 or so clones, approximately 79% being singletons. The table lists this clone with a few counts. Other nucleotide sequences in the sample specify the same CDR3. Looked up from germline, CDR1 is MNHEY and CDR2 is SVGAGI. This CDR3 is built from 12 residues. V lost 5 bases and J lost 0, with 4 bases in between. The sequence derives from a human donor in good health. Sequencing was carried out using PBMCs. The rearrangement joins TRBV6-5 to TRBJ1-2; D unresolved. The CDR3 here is CASSPSNYGYTF. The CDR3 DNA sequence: TGTGCCAGCAGTCCGTCTAACTATGGCTACACCTTC.